This entry describes one T cell receptor (beta chain). After removal of 5 bases from V and 0 bases from J, the junction contained 5 bases not matched to a gene. Looked up from germline, CDR1 is SGHAT and CDR2 is FQNNGV. This CDR3 comprises 16 residues. Method: immunoSEQ multiplex PCR; TCRdb's copy keeps in-frame clones and lacks some. The sample lists roughly 200,000 clones; 70% to 80% were seen once. This specimen comes from a study of blood T cell repertoires in COVID-19. Study in general: Material from acute and convalescent COVID-19 was sourced from the United States, Italy and Spain. T cells, B-cell-depleted T cells, or PBMCs provided the cDNA or gDNA that served as material.

This TCR came from a woman in her forties with COVID-19, enrolled during active disease. The chain couples TRBV11-2 to TRBJ1-5, with 9 bases aligning to TRBD1. Sequencing was performed on peripheral blood. The CDR3 is CASSPRTGDSNQPQHF. CDR3 DNA: TGTGCCAGCAGCCCCCGGACAGGGGATAGCAATCAGCCCCAGCATTTT.